One and the same sample provided the 27 T cell receptor beta chains below, sequenced in a study of immune evolution from preneoplasia to lung adenocarcinoma. Libraries were prepared by immunoSEQ multiplex PCR; TCRdb keeps only in-frame clonotypes and omits some of them. Found here are approximately 9,000 clones, more than 75% of them singletons; the top ten hold approximately 2.9%. Material: FFPE minimally invasive lung adenocarcinoma tissue. All receptors come from a person aged 65-85 years with lung adenocarcinoma.

This chain joins TRBV5-4 and TRBJ2-7; possibly TRBD2 for D (5 bases). Trimming shortened V by 0 bases and J by 2 bases, and 9 bases separated the two germline ends. CDR3 length: 14 amino acids. In germline, CDR1 is SGHNT, CDR2 YYREEE (reference sequence). Written as DNA, the CDR3 is TGTGCCAGCAGCTTGGGAGCGGATGCCTACGAGCAGTACTTC. Translation gives CASSLGADAYEQYF.

V gene TRBV19 combines with J gene TRBJ2-5; TRBD2 matches 15 bases. J lost 6 bases, V lost 4 bases, and 3 bases had no gene match. Germline CDR1 is LNHDA and CDR2 is SQIVND (reference sequence). The CDR3 covers 15 residues. For the CDR3, the DNA is TGTGCCAGTAGTAGGACTAGCGGGGGGGGCCAGACCCAGTACTTC. This encodes CASSRTSGGGQTQYF.

The chain couples TRBV6-1 to TRBJ1-5; unclear D gene. Germline V CDR1 and CDR2: MNHNS, SASEGT. This CDR3 comprises 17 residues. Trimming shortened V by 2 bases and J by 0 bases, and 14 bases separated the two germline ends. CDR3: CASSERNSFNSNQPQHF. The DNA for the CDR3 is TGTGCCAGCAGTGAACGTAACAGCTTTAATAGCAATCAGCCCCAGCATTTT.

The chain is built from TRBV5-5 and TRBJ2-5; D gene unclear. This CDR3 has 16 residues. Germline CDR1 reads SGHKS; CDR2 reads YYEKEE (reference sequence). V shed 4 bases and J shed 2 bases, with 18 bases lying between them. CDR3 loop: CASSLEAFFDQETQYF. The CDR3 nucleotides read TGTGCCAGCAGCCTCGAGGCGTTCTTCGATCAAGAGACCCAGTACTTC.

The chain links TRBV21-1 to TRBJ2-7; whether TRBD1, the table's D call, matches the DNA was not checked. TRBV21-1 corresponds to a pseudogene. The CDR3 loop spans 15 amino acids. CDR3 coding DNA: TGTGCCAGCGCCTACTTCCGGGACAGCTCCCACGAGCAGTACTTC. Amino acids: CASAYFRDSSHEQYF.

The DNA of the CDR3 is TGTGCCAGCAGCTTACTCCTTGAAGTGGGGTTTTCTGGGGCCAACGTCCTGACTTTC. Protein sequence: CASSLLLEVGFSGANVLTF. The V call is TRBV7-8, the J call TRBJ2-6; D gene unclear. The germline gives CDR1 SGHVS, CDR2 FQNEAQ. Trimming removed 2 bases at V and 1 base at J, with 18 bases between. This CDR3 comprises 19 residues.

V is TRBV19 and J is TRBJ1-1; no definite D call. The CDR3 loop spans 12 amino acids. Germline CDR1 is LNHDA and CDR2 is SQIVND (reference sequence). Trimming cost V 7 bases and J 1 base, with 7 bases left between them. This chain's CDR3 is CASTDRNTEAFF. CDR3 sequence (DNA): TGTGCCAGTACGGACCGGAACACTGAAGCTTTCTTT.

This clone came up once. The DNA for the CDR3 is TGCGCCAGCAGCTTGGGGGGACAGAACACTGAAGCTTTCTTT. The encoded protein is CASSLGGQNTEAFF. This rearrangement joins TRBV5-1 to TRBJ1-1; tentatively, D is TRBD1 (6 bases). The V and J ends lost 0 bases and 1 base respectively, with 7 bases between them. Germline V lookup: CDR1 SGHRS, CDR2 YFSETQ. The CDR3 sequence is 14 residues long.

This chain uses TRBV19 with TRBJ2-1, with TRBD1 matching over 9 bases. Germline V lookup: CDR1 LNHDA, CDR2 SQIVND (reference sequence). CDR3 size: 15 residues. The CDR3 loop reads CVHPTTGGAGNEQFF. The CDR3, as DNA: TGTGTCCATCCCACCACAGGGGGCGCTGGGAATGAGCAGTTCTTC.

The chain joins TRBV25-1 to TRBJ2-1, with TRBD2 matching over 7 bases. This CDR3 has 14 amino acids. CDR1 is MGHDK, CDR2 SYGVNS, per germline. Trimming took 3 bases from V and 4 from J; bases not matched to a gene: 3. DNA of the CDR3: TGTGCCAGCAGTGACGGGAGGCCTTACAATGAGCAGTTCTTC. It encodes CASSDGRPYNEQFF.

The chain has TRBV11-2 and TRBJ1-1, with a possible D match to TRBD1 (6 bases). Germline V gene lookup returns CDR1 SGHAT and CDR2 FQNNGV. This CDR3 contains 14 residues. V was trimmed by 8 bases and J by 3 bases, leaving 16 bases between them. The CDR3 DNA follows: TGTGCCAGCGTTCTGGCAGGGGCCGACACTGAAGCTTTCTTT. Translating it yields CASVLAGADTEAFF.

The CDR3 sequence: CASSLGALGGELFF. The CDR3 bases are TGTGCCAGCAGCTTAGGGGCCCTGGGGGGGGAGCTGTTTTTT. V is TRBV7-8 and J is TRBJ2-2, with D unclear. The CDR3 contains 14 residues. The V end was cut by 1 base, the J end by 8 bases, with 11 bases between. Germline V gene sequence: CDR1 SGHVS, CDR2 FQNEAQ.

V and J are TRBV1 and TRBJ2-5; the table calls TRBD2, which could not be checked here. TRBV1 is termed a pseudogene. The CDR3 is made up of 20 amino acids. Here the CDR3 reads CTSSQPPLGGGSGYQETQYF. CDR3 in DNA: TGCACCAGCAGCCAACCTCCTCTAGGGGGGGGCTCGGGGTACCAAGAGACCCAGTACTTC.

The V and J genes are TRBV30 and TRBJ1-2; TRBD1 agrees at 7 bases. V lost 0 bases to trimming and J lost 4 bases; unmatched junction nucleotides: 11. Germline CDR1 GTSNPN, CDR2 SVGIG (reference sequence). The CDR3 extends over 16 amino acids. CDR3 region: CAWSVRLGGASYGYTF. The DNA of the CDR3 is TGTGCCTGGAGTGTACGATTAGGGGGCGCATCCTATGGCTACACCTTC.

The chain joins TRBV9 to TRBJ2-1; 12 bases align to TRBD2. Per the germline V gene, CDR1 is SGDLS and CDR2 is YYNGEE. With 4 bases clipped from V and 8 bases from J, the junction kept 10 bases outside the gene matches. This CDR3 region has 16 residues. The CDR3 DNA sequence: TGTGCCAGCAGCCCCTGGACTAGCGGGGAGGGGGATGAGCAGTTCTTC. Protein product: CASSPWTSGEGDEQFF.

The gene calls are TRBV2 and TRBJ2-2; 9 nucleotides line up with TRBD1. Germline CDR1 SNHLY, CDR2 FYNNEI. The trim removed 6 bases at V and 4 bases at J, leaving 6 bases unmatched. The CDR3 is made up of 15 amino acids. CDR3 in DNA: TGTGCCAGCAGGCCGGGACAGGGAGGCACCGGGGAGCTGTTTTTT. It translates to CASRPGQGGTGELFF.

This clone was detected once. This chain joins TRBV6-5 and TRBJ2-7; D not certain. The V gene's germline CDR1 is MNHEY and CDR2 SVGAGI. The CDR3 sequence is 15 residues long. Trimming left V 2 bases short and J 0 bases short, with 11 bases between. CDR3 sequence: CASSYRPRSSYEQYF. In nucleotides, the CDR3 is TGTGCCAGCAGTTACCGACCCAGAAGCTCCTACGAGCAGTACTTC.

In this sample, this clone turned up once. J is TRBJ1-1 and V is TRBV7-9; possibly TRBD1 for D (6 bases). Trimming removed 3 bases from V and 10 bases from J, with 15 bases in between. CDR3 size: 13 residues. Looked up from germline, CDR1 is SEHNR and CDR2 is FQNEAQ (reference sequence). CDR3 coding DNA: TGTGCCAGCAGCTTCGAGCCAGGGGTGGGAGCTTTCTTT. Translating gives CASSFEPGVGAFF.

This chain uses TRBV9 with TRBJ2-5; 9 bases line up with TRBD2. The trim removed 0 bases at V and 5 bases at J, leaving 2 bases unmatched. The CDR3 consists of 14 residues. Germline CDR1 is SGDLS and CDR2 is YYNGEE. The CDR3 region has the DNA TGTGCCAGCAGCGTAGAAGCGGGGGGTGAGACCCAGTACTTC. Amino acids: CASSVEAGGETQYF.

The chain's CDR3 is CSAATSYEQFF. As DNA, the CDR3 is TGCAGTGCTGCGACTAGTTACGAGCAGTTCTTC. V and J are TRBV20-1 and TRBJ2-1, with a possible D match to TRBD2 (6 bases). CDR1 and CDR2 (germline): DFQATT, SNEGSKA (reference sequence). The V end was cut by 5 bases, the J end by 10 bases, with 12 bases between. The CDR3 runs to 11 residues.

The chain carries TRBV10-3 and TRBJ1-1; D perhaps matches TRBD1 (5 bases). V lost 0 bases and J lost 4, with 18 bases in between. CDR3 length equals 17 residues. The V gene's germline CDR1 is ENHRY and CDR2 SYGVKD. CDR3 bases: TGTGCCATCAGTGAGTCCGGGATGGGATTGGGGGGCACTGAAGCTTTCTTT. Translation gives CAISESGMGLGGTEAFF.

Notes on this clone: At one end the junction does not follow the germline gene, possibly because of a read error. The rearrangement uses TRBV6-4 and TRBJ2-7; D not resolved. This CDR3 has 11 residues. Germline CDR1 reads MRHNA; CDR2 reads SNTAGT. CDR3 amino acids: CASSDSDEQYF. The CDR3 DNA sequence: TGTGCCAGCAGTGACTCCGACGAGCAGTACTTC.

In this sample, this clone turned up once. This chain uses TRBV30 with TRBJ1-5; D possibly corresponds to TRBD1 (5 bases). The V and J ends lost 3 bases and 6 bases respectively, with 18 bases between them. This CDR3 has 15 residues. Germline loops: CDR1 GTSNPN, CDR2 SVGIG (reference sequence). Here the CDR3 reads CAWSYPGGVGQPQHF. For the CDR3, the DNA is TGTGCCTGGAGCTACCCCGGGGGGGTAGGTCAGCCCCAGCATTTT.

This clone was found once. V gene TRBV9 combines with J gene TRBJ1-4; possibly TRBD1 for D (5 bases). The germline V gene encodes CDR1 SGDLS and CDR2 YYNGEE. This CDR3 region has 15 residues. Deletions cut 1 base from V and 7 bases from J, with 14 bases between. The DNA for the CDR3 is TGTGCCAGCAGCGTACGGCCGGGGGGAAGTGAAAAACTGTTTTTT. Residues: CASSVRPGGSEKLFF.

The V and J genes are TRBV7-3 and TRBJ2-1; D may match TRBD1 or TRBD2 (6 bases each). Germline V gene sequence: CDR1 SGHTA, CDR2 FQGTGA. Trimming removed 0 bases at V and 6 bases at J, with 12 bases between. The CDR3 is 15 amino acids. CDR3 region: CASSLTGGRGNEQFF. The DNA of the CDR3 is TGTGCCAGCAGCTTAACGGGGGGCCGAGGCAATGAGCAGTTCTTC.

The table lists this clone with a few counts. A read error may account for a junction end that differs from germline. Written as DNA, the CDR3 is TGTGCCAGCAGTCAATACTACGAGCAGTACTTC. It encodes CASSQYYEQYF. This chain uses TRBV25-1 with TRBJ2-7; D call uncertain. This CDR3 spans 11 amino acids. CDR1 and CDR2 from the germline V gene are MGHDK and SYGVNS.

V gene TRBV10-1 combines with J gene TRBJ2-7; 8 bases line up with TRBD2. V lost 0 bases, J lost 2 bases, and 3 bases stayed unmatched. This CDR3 has 15 residues. Per germline, CDR1 WNHNN and CDR2 SYGVQD (reference sequence). CDR3 bases: TGCGCCAGCAGTGAGTCAGCGGGAGTTCCCTACGAGCAGTACTTC. It encodes CASSESAGVPYEQYF.